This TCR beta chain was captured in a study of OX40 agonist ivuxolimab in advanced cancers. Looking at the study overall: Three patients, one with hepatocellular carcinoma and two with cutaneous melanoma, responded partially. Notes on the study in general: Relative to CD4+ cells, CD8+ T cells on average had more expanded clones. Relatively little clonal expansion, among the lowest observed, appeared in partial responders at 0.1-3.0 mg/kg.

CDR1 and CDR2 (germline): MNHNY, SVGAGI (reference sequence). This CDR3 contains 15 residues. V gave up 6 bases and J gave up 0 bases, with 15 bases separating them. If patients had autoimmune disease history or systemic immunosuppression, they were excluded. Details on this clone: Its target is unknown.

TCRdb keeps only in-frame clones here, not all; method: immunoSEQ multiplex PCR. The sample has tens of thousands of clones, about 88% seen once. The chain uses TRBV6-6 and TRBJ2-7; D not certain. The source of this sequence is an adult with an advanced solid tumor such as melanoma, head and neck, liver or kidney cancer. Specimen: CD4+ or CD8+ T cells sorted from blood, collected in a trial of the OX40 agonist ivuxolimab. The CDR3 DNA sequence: TGTGCCAGCAGCCTTAATACAGCGTTCTCCTACGAGCAGTACTTC. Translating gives CASSLNTAFSYEQYF.